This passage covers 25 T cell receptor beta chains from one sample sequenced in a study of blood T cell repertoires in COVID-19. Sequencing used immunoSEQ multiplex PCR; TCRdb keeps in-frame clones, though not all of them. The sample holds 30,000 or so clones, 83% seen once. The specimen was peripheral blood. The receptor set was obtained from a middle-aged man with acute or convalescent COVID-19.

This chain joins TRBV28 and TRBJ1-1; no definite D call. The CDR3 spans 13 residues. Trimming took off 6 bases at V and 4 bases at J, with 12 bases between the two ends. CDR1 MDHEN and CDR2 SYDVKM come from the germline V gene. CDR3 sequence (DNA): TGTGCCAGCAGCCCCAGAGGCGGCACTGAAGCTTTCTTT. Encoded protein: CASSPRGGTEAFF.

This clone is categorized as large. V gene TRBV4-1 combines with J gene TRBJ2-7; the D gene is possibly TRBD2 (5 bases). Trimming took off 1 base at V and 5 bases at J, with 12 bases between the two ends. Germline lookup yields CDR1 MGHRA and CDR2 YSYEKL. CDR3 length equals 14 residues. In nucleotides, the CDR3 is TGCGCCAGCAGCCAAGTCGAGGGAACGGACGAGCAGTACTTC. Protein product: CASSQVEGTDEQYF.

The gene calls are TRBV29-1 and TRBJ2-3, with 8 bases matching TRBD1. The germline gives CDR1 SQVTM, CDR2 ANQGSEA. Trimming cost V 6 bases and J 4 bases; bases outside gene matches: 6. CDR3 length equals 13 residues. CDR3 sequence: CSVRGLSSDTQYF. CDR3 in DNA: TGCAGCGTCAGGGGGCTTAGTTCAGATACGCAGTATTTT.

The chain's CDR3 is CASRTGGRETQYF. The CDR3 region has the DNA TGTGCCAGCAGGACAGGGGGACGAGAGACCCAGTACTTC. This chain connects TRBV6-5 to TRBJ2-5, with 9 bases identical to TRBD1. The V gene's germline CDR1 is MNHEY and CDR2 SVGAGI. The V and J ends lost 6 bases and 4 bases, in that order; junction bases with no gene match: 3. CDR3 length: 13 amino acids.

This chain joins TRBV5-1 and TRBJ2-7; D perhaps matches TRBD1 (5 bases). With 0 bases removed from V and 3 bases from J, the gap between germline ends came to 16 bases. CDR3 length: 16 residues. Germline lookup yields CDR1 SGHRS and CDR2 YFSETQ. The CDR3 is CASSLVMAGKYYEQYF. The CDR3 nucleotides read TGCGCCAGCAGCTTGGTAATGGCAGGGAAGTACTACGAGCAGTACTTC.

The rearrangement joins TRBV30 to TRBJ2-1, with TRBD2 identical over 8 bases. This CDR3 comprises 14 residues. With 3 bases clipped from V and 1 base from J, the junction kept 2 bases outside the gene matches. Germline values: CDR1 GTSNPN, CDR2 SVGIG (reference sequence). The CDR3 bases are TGTGCCTGGAGCCCGGGGGGGTCCTACAATGAGCAGTTCTTC. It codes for CAWSPGGSYNEQFF.

This chain's CDR3 is CATSRDLGGTSAGEQYF. CDR3 DNA: TGTGCCACCAGCAGAGATCTTGGGGGGACGTCTGCTGGTGAGCAGTACTTC. The chain is built from TRBV15 and TRBJ2-7, with D tentatively TRBD2 (6 bases). The CDR3 is made up of 17 amino acids. Germline CDR1 and CDR2: LNHNV and YYDKDF (reference sequence). Trimming took off 0 bases at V and 7 bases at J, with 22 bases between the two ends.

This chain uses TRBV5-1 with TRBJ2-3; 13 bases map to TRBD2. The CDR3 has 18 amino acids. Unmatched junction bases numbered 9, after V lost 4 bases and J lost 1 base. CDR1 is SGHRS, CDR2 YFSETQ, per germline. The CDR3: CASSQGLAGPVGTDTQYF. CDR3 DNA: TGCGCCAGCAGCCAGGGACTAGCGGGGCCGGTTGGCACAGATACGCAGTATTTT.

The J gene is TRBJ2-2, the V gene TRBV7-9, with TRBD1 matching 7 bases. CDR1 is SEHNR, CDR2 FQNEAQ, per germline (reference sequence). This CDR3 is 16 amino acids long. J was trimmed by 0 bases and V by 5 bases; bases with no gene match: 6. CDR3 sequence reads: CASSAGQATNTGELFF. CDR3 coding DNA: TGTGCCAGCAGCGCCGGACAGGCAACGAACACCGGGGAGCTGTTTTTT.

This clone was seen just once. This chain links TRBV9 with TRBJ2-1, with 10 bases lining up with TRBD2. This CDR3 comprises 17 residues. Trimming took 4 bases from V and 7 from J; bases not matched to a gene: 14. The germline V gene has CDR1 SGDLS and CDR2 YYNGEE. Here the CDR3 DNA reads TGTGCCAGCAGCCCCTATCCTAGCGGGAGTGGGGGTAATGAGCAGTTCTTC. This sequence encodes CASSPYPSGSGGNEQFF. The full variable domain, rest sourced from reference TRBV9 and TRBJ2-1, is DSGVTQTPKHLITATGQRVTLRCSPRSGDLSVYWYQQSLDQGLQFLIQYYNGEERAKGNILERFSAQQFPDLHSELNLSSLELGDSALYFCASSPYPSGSGGNEQFFGPGTRLTVL.

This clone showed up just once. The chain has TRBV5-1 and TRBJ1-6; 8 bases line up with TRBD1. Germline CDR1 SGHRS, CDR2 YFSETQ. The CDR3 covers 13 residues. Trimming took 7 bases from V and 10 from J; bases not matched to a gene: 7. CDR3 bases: TGCGCCAGCTCCGGACAGGGCGAATCACCCCTCCACTTT. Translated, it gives CASSGQGESPLHF.

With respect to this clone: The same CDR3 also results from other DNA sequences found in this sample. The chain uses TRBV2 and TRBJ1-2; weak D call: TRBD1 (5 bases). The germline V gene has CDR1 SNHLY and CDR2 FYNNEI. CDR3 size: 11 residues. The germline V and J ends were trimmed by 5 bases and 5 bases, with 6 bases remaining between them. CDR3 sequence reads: CASSTGYGYTF. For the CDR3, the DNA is TGTGCCAGCAGTACAGGATATGGCTACACCTTC.

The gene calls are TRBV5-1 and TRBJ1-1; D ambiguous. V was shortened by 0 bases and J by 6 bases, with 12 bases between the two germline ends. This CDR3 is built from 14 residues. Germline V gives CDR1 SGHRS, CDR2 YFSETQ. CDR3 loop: CASSLEEAAPEAFF. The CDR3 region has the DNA TGCGCCAGCAGCTTGGAGGAGGCGGCTCCTGAAGCTTTCTTT. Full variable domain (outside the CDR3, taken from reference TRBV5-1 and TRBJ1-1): KAGVTQTPRYLIKTRGQQVTLSCSPISGHRSVSWYQQTPGQGLQFLFEYFSETQRNKGNFPGRFSGRQFSNSRSEMNVSTLELGDSALYLCASSLEEAAPEAFFGQGTRLTVV.

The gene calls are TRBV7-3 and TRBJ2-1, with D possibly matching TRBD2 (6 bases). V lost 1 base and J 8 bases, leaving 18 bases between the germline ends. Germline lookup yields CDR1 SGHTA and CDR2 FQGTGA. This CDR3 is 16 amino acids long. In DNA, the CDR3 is TGTGCCAGCAGCTTAATTGTCGGTAGCGGTTCGGATGAGCAGTTCTTC. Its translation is CASSLIVGSGSDEQFF.

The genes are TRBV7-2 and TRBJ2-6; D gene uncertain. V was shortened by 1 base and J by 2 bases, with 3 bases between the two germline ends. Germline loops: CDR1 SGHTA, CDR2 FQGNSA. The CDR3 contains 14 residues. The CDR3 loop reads CASSLGAGANVLTF. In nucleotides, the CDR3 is TGTGCCAGCAGCTTAGGCGCTGGGGCCAACGTCCTGACTTTC.

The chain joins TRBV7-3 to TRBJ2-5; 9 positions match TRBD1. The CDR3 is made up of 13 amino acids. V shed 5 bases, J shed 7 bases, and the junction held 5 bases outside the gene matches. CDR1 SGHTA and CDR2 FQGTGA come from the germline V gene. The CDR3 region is CASSQGQGRTQYF. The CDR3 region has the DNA TGTGCCAGCAGCCAAGGACAGGGGCGGACCCAGTACTTC.

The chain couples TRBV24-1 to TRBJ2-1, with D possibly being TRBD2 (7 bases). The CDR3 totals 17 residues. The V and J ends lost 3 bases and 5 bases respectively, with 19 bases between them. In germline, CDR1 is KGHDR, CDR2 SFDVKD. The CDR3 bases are TGTGCCACCAGTGATGGGACACCGGGACTACTCAACAATGAGCAGTTCTTC. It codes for CATSDGTPGLLNNEQFF.

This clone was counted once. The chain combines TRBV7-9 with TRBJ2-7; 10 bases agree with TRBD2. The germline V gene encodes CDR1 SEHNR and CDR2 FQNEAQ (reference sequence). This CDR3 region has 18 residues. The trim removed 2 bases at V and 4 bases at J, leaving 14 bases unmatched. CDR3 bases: TGTGCCAGCAGCTTAAGCCCGATCGTGAGTAGCGGGGGGTACGAGCAGTACTTC. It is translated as CASSLSPIVSSGGYEQYF. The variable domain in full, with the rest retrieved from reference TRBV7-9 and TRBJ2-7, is DTGVSQNPRHKITKRGQNVTFRCDPISEHNRLYWYRQTLGQGPEFLTYFQNEAQLEKSRLLSDRFSAERPKGSFSTLEIQRTEQGDSAMYLCASSLSPIVSSGGYEQYFGPGTRLTVT.

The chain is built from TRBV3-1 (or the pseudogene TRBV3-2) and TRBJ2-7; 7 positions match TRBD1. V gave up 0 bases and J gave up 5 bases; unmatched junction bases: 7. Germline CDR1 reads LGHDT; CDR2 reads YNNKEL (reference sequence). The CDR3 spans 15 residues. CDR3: CASSQERRQGHEQYF. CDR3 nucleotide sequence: TGTGCCAGCAGCCAAGAGAGGCGACAGGGCCACGAGCAGTACTTC.

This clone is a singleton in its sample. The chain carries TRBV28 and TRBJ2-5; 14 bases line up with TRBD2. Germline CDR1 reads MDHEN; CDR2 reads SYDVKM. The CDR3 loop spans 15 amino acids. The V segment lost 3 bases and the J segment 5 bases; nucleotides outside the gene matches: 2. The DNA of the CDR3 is TGTGCCAGCAGTTTGGGACTAGCGGGAGATGAGACCCAGTACTTC. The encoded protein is CASSLGLAGDETQYF.

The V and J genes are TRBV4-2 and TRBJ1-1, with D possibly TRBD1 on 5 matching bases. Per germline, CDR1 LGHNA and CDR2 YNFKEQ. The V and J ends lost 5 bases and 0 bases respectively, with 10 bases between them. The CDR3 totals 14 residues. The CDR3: CASSRGNLNTEAFF. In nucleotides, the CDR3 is TGTGCCAGCAGCAGGGGAAATTTGAACACTGAAGCTTTCTTT.

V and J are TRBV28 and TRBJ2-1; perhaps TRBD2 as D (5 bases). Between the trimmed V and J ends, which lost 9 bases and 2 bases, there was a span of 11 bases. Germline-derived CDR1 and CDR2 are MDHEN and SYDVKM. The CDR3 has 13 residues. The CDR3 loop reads CASGAEAYNEQFF. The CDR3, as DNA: TGTGCCAGTGGAGCGGAGGCCTACAATGAGCAGTTCTTC.

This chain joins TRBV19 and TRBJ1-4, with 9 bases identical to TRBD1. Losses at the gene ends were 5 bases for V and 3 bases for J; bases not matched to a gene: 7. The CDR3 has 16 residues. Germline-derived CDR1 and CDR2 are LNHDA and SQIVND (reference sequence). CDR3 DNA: TGTGCCAGTAGTCCGGGACAGGGAGAGGCTAATGAAAAACTGTTTTTT. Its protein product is CASSPGQGEANEKLFF.

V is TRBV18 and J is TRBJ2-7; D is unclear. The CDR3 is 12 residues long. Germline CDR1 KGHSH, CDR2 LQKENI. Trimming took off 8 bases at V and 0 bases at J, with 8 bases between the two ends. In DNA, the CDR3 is TGTGCCAGCGGAGAAAGCTCCTACGAGCAGTACTTC. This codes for CASGESSYEQYF.

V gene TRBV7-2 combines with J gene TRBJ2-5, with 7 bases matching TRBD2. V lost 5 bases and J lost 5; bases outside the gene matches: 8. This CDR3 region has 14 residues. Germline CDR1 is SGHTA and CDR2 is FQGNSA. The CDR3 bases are TGTGCCAGCAGCGAACTAGCGTGGAGCGAGACCCAGTACTTC. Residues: CASSELAWSETQYF. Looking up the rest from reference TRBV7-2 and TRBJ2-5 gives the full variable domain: GAGVSQSPSNKVTEKGKDVELRCDPISGHTALYWYRQSLGQGLEFLIYFQGNSAPDKSGLPSDRFSAERTGGSVSTLTIQRTQQEDSAVYLCASSELAWSETQYFGPGTRLLVL.